The clone carrying this TCR beta chain was seen many times. This record belongs to a study of early T cells in non-severe SARS-CoV-2 infection. Attached unique molecular identifiers marked individual cDNA molecules. TCRdb re-called the 5' RACE reads with MiXCR, one entry per CDR3 protein. The top ten hold more than 8.5% of the sample, which has around 58,000 distinct CDR3 sequences, 14% to 15% seen once. The CDR3 has 13 residues. Between the trimmed V and J ends, which lost 4 bases and 6 bases, there was a span of 15 bases. Germline V gene lookup returns CDR1 SQVTM and CDR2 ANQGSEA. The chain joins TRBV29-1 to TRBJ1-2; D is perhaps TRBD1 (5 bases). Sequences were derived from whole blood, sampled at baseline. The receptor's source is an adult who was a healthcare worker with PCR-confirmed SARS-CoV-2 infection or an uninfected control (not recorded which). CDR3 in DNA: TGCAGCGTTGCAGGGCAGCCCGGTGATGGCTACACCTTC. Amino acid sequence: CSVAGQPGDGYTF.